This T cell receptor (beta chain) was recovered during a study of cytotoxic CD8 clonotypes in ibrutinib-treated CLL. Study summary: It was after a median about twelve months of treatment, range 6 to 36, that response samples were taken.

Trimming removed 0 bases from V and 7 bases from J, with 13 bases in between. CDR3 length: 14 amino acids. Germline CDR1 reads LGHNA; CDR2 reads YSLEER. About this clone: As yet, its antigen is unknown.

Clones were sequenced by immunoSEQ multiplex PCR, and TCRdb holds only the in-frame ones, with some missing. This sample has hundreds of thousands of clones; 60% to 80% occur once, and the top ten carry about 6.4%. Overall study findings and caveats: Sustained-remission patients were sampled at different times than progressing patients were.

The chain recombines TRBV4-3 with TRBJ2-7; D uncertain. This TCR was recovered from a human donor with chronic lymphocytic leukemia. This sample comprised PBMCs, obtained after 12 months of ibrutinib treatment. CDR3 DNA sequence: TGCGCCAGCAGCCAAGATCTTAGGATTTCTGAGCAGTACTTC. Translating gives CASSQDLRISEQYF.